A selection of T cell receptor beta chains follows, all from one sample in a study of read filtering for tumor transcriptome and immune sequencing. TCRdb used MiXCR to reprocess the reads, holding one entry per CDR3 protein. The sample lists 60,000 or so distinct CDR3 sequences, roughly 19% occurring once. The sample was a population of CD138-negative cells sorted from bone marrow. The origin of the receptors is a donor at least 40 years old with multiple myeloma. Both conserved end residues are part of each CDR3. A D gene is named only where the DNA matches it firmly. Size is omitted from some rows. Given values are once, few, many or a class for expanded clones.

V gene	clone size	J gene	D gene	CDR3 DNA	CDR3 protein
TRBV7-3	many	TRBJ2-1	-	TGTGCCAGCAGCCAACAGGGTGGTGATGAGCAGTTCTTC	CASSQQGGDEQFF
TRBV12-3/TRBV12-4	many	TRBJ1-4	TRBD1	TGTGCCAGCACCGTGACAGGGGACGATGAAAAACTGTTTTTT	CASTVTGDDEKLFF
TRBV28	many	TRBJ2-2	-	TGTGCCAGCAGTCCACCCCTTCAGGGCCACACCGGGGAGCTGTTTTTT	CASSPPLQGHTGELFF
TRBV20-1	many	TRBJ1-1	-	TGCAGTGCTAGAGTCAGGGAGGTGGGCAAGACTGAAGCTTTCTTT	CSARVREVGKTEAFF
TRBV4-2	many	TRBJ2-2	-	TGTGCCAGCAGCCAAGTTGAGATCCTGGACACCGGGGAGCTGTTTTTT	CASSQVEILDTGELFF
TRBV5-1	-	TRBJ2-1	-	TGCGCCAGCAGCTTGGTGAGGGGAGCTAATGAGCAGTTCTTC	CASSLVRGANEQFF
TRBV9	many	TRBJ2-3	TRBD2	TGTGCCAGCAGTGCTTTAGCGGGAGGCCCAGATACGCAGTATTTT	CASSALAGGPDTQYF
TRBV29-1	many	TRBJ2-1	TRBD2	TGCAGCGGGGGACTAGCGGGGGGATACAATGAGCAGTTCTTC	CSGGLAGGYNEQFF
TRBV9	-	TRBJ2-5	-	TGTGCCAGCAGCGTAGGAGGAAGGAGGCCCCAAGAGACCCAGTACTTC	CASSVGGRRPQETQYF
TRBV29-1	many	TRBJ1-1	-	TGCAGCGTCGGGTTGAACACTGAAGCTTTCTTT	CSVGLNTEAFF
TRBV28	many	TRBJ1-1	-	TGTGCCAGCTGGGGCCCAGGGTTGAACACTGAAGCTTTCTTT	CASWGPGLNTEAFF
TRBV29-1	many	TRBJ2-5	-	TGCAGCGTTGATGTGGACAGCGGCGAGACCCAGTACTTC	CSVDVDSGETQYF
TRBV20-1	many	TRBJ1-2	-	TGCAGTGCTAGGCTACCGGGACGGAGTAACTATGGCTACACCTTC	CSARLPGRSNYGYTF
TRBV30	few	TRBJ1-1	-	TGTGCCTGGATGACAGGCCACATGAACACTGAAGCTTTCTTT	CAWMTGHMNTEAFF
TRBV13	many	TRBJ2-7	-	TGTGCCAGCAGCTGGGGGAAGGACATCCCCTACGAGCAGTACTTC	CASSWGKDIPYEQYF
TRBV19	many	TRBJ2-3	-	TGTGCCAGTAGCCCCAATCCTGACACAGATACGCAGTATTTT	CASSPNPDTDTQYF
TRBV7-8	many	TRBJ2-5	TRBD2	TGTGCCAGCAGCCCCCGTAGCGGGAAGTGGGAGACCCAGTACTTC	CASSPRSGKWETQYF
TRBV24-1	many	TRBJ2-3	-	TGTGCCACCAGCGAAGGGCCAGATACGCAGTATTTT	CATSEGPDTQYF
TRBV11-2	many	TRBJ2-2	TRBD2	TGTGCCAGCAGCCACGGACTAGCGGGGGGTTCCGGGGAGCTGTTTTTT	CASSHGLAGGSGELFF
TRBV10-3	many	TRBJ2-7	TRBD2	TGTGCCATCAGTGATGCTAGCGGGACTGCCTACGAGCAGTACTTC	CAISDASGTAYEQYF
TRBV6-5	many	TRBJ2-7	-	TGTGCCAGCAAAACCCAGGGGTGGAACTACGAGCAGTACTTC	CASKTQGWNYEQYF
TRBV29-1	many	TRBJ2-5	-	TGCAGCGTTGAAGAGGTAGAATACCAAGAGACCCAGTACTTC	CSVEEVEYQETQYF
TRBV10-1	many	TRBJ2-1	-	TGCGCCAGCACAGGCGGGGATGAATGGAATGAGCAGTTCTTC	CASTGGDEWNEQFF
TRBV14	many	TRBJ2-7	-	TGTGCCAGCAGCCACCAGGGGTGTTGTTCCTACGAGCAGTACTTC	CASSHQGCCSYEQYF
TRBV7-8	many	TRBJ2-1	TRBD2	TGTGCCAGCAGCTTAGAGACTAGCGGGAGGTCTTACAATGAGCAGTTCTTC	CASSLETSGRSYNEQFF
TRBV5-1	many	TRBJ1-2	-	TGCGCCAGCAGCTTGGTTGGGCGCCGCGGGGAGGCGTCCTATGGCTACACCTTC	CASSLVGRRGEASYGYTF
TRBV3-1	few	TRBJ2-3	TRBD2	TGTGCCAGCAGCCAAGAGGGTCTAGCGGGCGGCCCTTGGCCAGATACGCAGTATTTT	CASSQEGLAGGPWPDTQYF
TRBV30	once	TRBJ2-1	TRBD2	TGTGCCTGGAATGTACCAGCGGGGGGCTCCTACAATGAGCAGTCCTTC	CAWNVPAGGSYNEQSF
TRBV12-5	many	TRBJ2-3	-	TGTGCTAGTGGTTTGGGTCGGGGGAGATCAGATACGCAGTATTTT	CASGLGRGRSDTQYF
TRBV7-9	many	TRBJ2-7	TRBD2	TGTGCCAGCAGCTTAAAGCGGGATGACTCCTACGAGCAGTACTTC	CASSLKRDDSYEQYF
TRBV7-3	medium-sized	TRBJ2-1	TRBD2	TGTGCCAGCAGCTTAACGGTATCGAGACTAGCGGGCCTTCCCTACAATGAGCAGTTCTTC	CASSLTVSRLAGLPYNEQFF
TRBV20-1	many	TRBJ2-5	-	TGCAGTGCTAGAGCCCTGGGCAGTCGGGAGACCCAGTACTTC	CSARALGSRETQYF
TRBV5-1	many	TRBJ2-1	-	TGCGCCAGCAGCTTGGGGGGGGGGGCTGCAAATGAGCAGTTCTTC	CASSLGGGAANEQFF
TRBV5-4	medium-sized	TRBJ2-1	-	TGTGCCAGCAGCGGCGAATTAACCCGGGGTGAGCAGTTCTTC	CASSGELTRGEQFF
TRBV11-2	few	TRBJ2-7	-	TGTGCCAGCAGCTTTGGGGCGGGACGATACGAGCAGAACTTC	CASSFGAGRYEQNF